Sequencing of this TCR beta chain was carried out in a study of T cell repertoires in cytomegalovirus infection. Overall study: From public TCR beta signatures came an indication of both CMV infection and matching HLA type. Study-level findings and limits: In two of eight donors, the top clonotype was HLA-C-restricted CMV-specific.

Of note for this clonotype: Its antigen remains unidentified.

TCRdb passed the reads through MiXCR, listing each CDR3 protein once. This repertoire shows hundreds of thousands of distinct CDR3 sequences, around 31% found once; its top ten account for over 11%. Germline V gene lookup returns CDR1 MNHNY and CDR2 SVGAGI (reference sequence). The CDR3 consists of 16 residues. Trimming removed 0 bases from V and 8 bases from J, with 17 bases in between. The rearrangement uses TRBV6-6 and TRBJ2-4, with a tentative D call TRBD1 (6 bases). The receptor was derived from a human donor in good health (CMV status not recorded). Some clones in this sample may be carry-over from other donors' samples. Sequenced here: cultured CD8+ T cells from PBMCs, sampled from culture after CMV antigen stimulation. For the CDR3, the DNA is TGTGCCAGCAGTTACTCAGCCCAGGGGAGAGTAGACATTCAGTACTTC. Protein sequence: CASSYSAQGRVDIQYF.